This T cell receptor beta chain derives from a study of blood T cell repertoires in COVID-19. Across the whole study: Researchers got acute and convalescent COVID-19 samples from the United States, Italy and Spain. From T cells, B-cell-depleted T cells, or PBMCs came the material, which was cDNA or gDNA.

In the authors' workflow: Nucleated cell counts were estimated from reference gene primer amplification. TCRdb's table, derived via immunoSEQ multiplex PCR, lists solely in-frame clones and lacks some. For V, J and clone size, that table is used; D and trimming come from the DNA. The sample contains more than 85,000 clones, approximately 86% of which appear only once. This sequence was found in a human donor in a cohort sampled during active COVID-19. Sequencing input: peripheral blood.

The chain's CDR3 is CAWSDMVGGNSPLHF. The CDR3, as DNA: TGTGCCTGGAGTGATATGGTAGGGGGAAATTCACCCCTCCACTTT. This sequence joins TRBV30 and TRBJ1-6; D might be TRBD1 (6 bases). With 1 base removed from V and 7 bases from J, the gap between germline ends came to 14 bases. The CDR3 contains 15 residues. Germline lookup yields CDR1 GTSNPN and CDR2 SVGIG (reference sequence).